These 20 T cell receptor beta chains were all obtained from the same sample, sequenced in a study of CD8 T cells in ankylosing spondylitis. Each CDR3 protein is one row after TCRdb ran MiXCR on the 5' RACE reads. The table records a few hundred thousand distinct CDR3 sequences, around 20% of them present only once. Sequenced input: blood, either unsorted or a sorted T cell fraction (not recorded which). The receptors were gathered from a female donor with ankylosing spondylitis or in good health (not recorded which).

This chain uses TRBV4-3 with TRBJ1-1, with unresolved D. V lost 0 bases and J lost 4, with 12 bases in between. The CDR3 has 15 amino acids. CDR1 and CDR2 (germline): LGHNA, YSLEER. CDR3: CASSQDSGWGTEAFF. In DNA form, the CDR3 reads TGCGCCAGCAGCCAAGACTCGGGTTGGGGCACTGAAGCTTTCTTT.

The rearrangement joins TRBV30 to TRBJ2-7; D is ambiguous. The CDR3 sequence is 15 residues long. The germline CDR1 and CDR2 sequences are GTSNPN and SVGIG (reference sequence). V shed 4 bases and J shed 5 bases, with 21 bases lying between them. The chain's CDR3 is CAWKEKAFKVHEQYF. The CDR3 DNA is TGTGCCTGGAAGGAGAAAGCCTTTAAAGTCCACGAGCAGTACTTC.

This clonotype was detected only once. J is TRBJ1-6 and V is TRBV28; 7 positions agree with TRBD1. The V gene's germline CDR1 is MDHEN and CDR2 SYDVKM. V lost 3 bases to trimming and J lost 10 bases; unmatched junction nucleotides: 9. CDR3 size: 15 residues. In DNA, the CDR3 is TGTGCCAGCAGTTTGCCGAGGGGGCAGGGGTCACCCCTCCACTTT. This gives the protein CASSLPRGQGSPLHF. Drawing the rest from reference TRBV28 and TRBJ1-6, the complete variable domain is DVKVTQSSRYLVKRTGEKVFLECVQDMDHENMFWYRQDPGLGLRLIYFSYDVKMKEKGDIPEGYSVSREKKERFSLILESASTNQTSMYLCASSLPRGQGSPLHFGNGTRLTVT.

The chain joins TRBV7-7 to TRBJ2-1; D remains ambiguous. Trimming removed 4 bases at V and 8 bases at J, with 12 bases between. CDR3 length: 13 amino acids. Per the germline V gene, CDR1 is SSHAT and CDR2 is FNYEAQ (reference sequence). The CDR3 protein is CASSWTTGDEQFF. The CDR3 DNA reads TGTGCCAGCAGCTGGACCACTGGGGATGAGCAGTTCTTC.

This chain joins TRBV7-8 and TRBJ2-7; 11 bases map to TRBD2. The germline CDR1 and CDR2 sequences are SGHVS and FQNEAQ. With V trimmed by 4 bases and J by 8 bases, 13 bases remained unmatched. The CDR3 covers 16 residues. CDR3 coding DNA: TGTGCCAGCAGCTCGAGCCCCCTAGCGGGAGGTTGGAAGCAGTACTTC. It is translated as CASSSSPLAGGWKQYF.

V and J are TRBV7-2 and TRBJ2-1; D might be TRBD2 (6 bases). Germline-derived CDR1 and CDR2 are SGHTA and FQGNSA. This CDR3 has 16 amino acids. V lost 3 bases and J lost 12, with 24 bases in between. The CDR3 DNA is TGTGCCAGCAGCTTTAATGGCGGCGGGACCTCGGGTAGGCAGTTCTTC. As protein: CASSFNGGGTSGRQFF.

The table lists this clonotype with a few counts. CDR3 nucleotide sequence: TGTGCCAGCAGCTTAGAGGGGCTAGCGGGAGAGACCCAGTACTTC. It encodes CASSLEGLAGETQYF. The chain uses TRBV11-2 and TRBJ2-5, with TRBD2 identical over 8 bases. Germline V gives CDR1 SGHAT, CDR2 FQNNGV. V dropped 0 bases and J dropped 4; count of bases not matched to a gene: 4. This CDR3 comprises 15 residues.

The rearrangement links TRBV20-1 to TRBJ2-7; 8 nucleotides line up with TRBD1. The germline V gene has CDR1 DFQATT and CDR2 SNEGSKA (reference sequence). Unmatched junction bases numbered 5, after V lost 5 bases and J lost 5 bases. The CDR3 is 12 amino acids. The CDR3 nucleotides read TGCAGTGCTTTGACAGGGGTCAACGAGCAGTACTTC. Translation gives CSALTGVNEQYF.

In this sample, this clonotype turned up a few times. The chain employs TRBV29-1 and TRBJ2-7, with no clear D. V lost 6 bases to trimming and J lost 0 bases, with 9 bases between them. This CDR3 spans 12 amino acids. Germline CDR1 SQVTM, CDR2 ANQGSEA. In DNA form, the CDR3 reads TGCAGCGTGGGTCAGGACTCCTACGAGCAGTACTTC. It translates to CSVGQDSYEQYF.

This clonotype was seen only a few times. The rearrangement joins TRBV6-1 to TRBJ2-7, with 8 nucleotides matching TRBD2. Germline-derived CDR1 and CDR2 are MNHNS and SASEGT. The CDR3 runs to 16 residues. Trimming removed 6 bases from V and 1 base from J; junction bases left unmatched: 11. CDR3 protein: CASRKRGSGGSYEQYF. Here the CDR3 DNA reads TGTGCCAGCAGAAAACGGGGAAGCGGGGGTTCCTACGAGCAGTACTTC.

The rearrangement joins TRBV7-2 to TRBJ2-5, with TRBD1 matching 8 bases. This CDR3 region has 13 residues. The V gene's germline CDR1 is SGHTA and CDR2 FQGNSA. Trimming cost V 3 bases and J 9 bases; bases outside gene matches: 6. DNA of the CDR3: TGTGCCAGCAGCTTGCGACAGGGGATGGCCCAGTACTTC. This sequence encodes CASSLRQGMAQYF.

The J gene is TRBJ2-4, the V gene TRBV4-3; TRBD2 aligns across 8 bases. Germline V gives CDR1 LGHNA, CDR2 YSLEER. The V segment lost 3 bases and the J segment 7 bases; nucleotides outside the gene matches: 8. The CDR3 runs 15 residues. Here the CDR3 reads CASSQDAREGNIQYF. The CDR3 DNA follows: TGCGCCAGCAGCCAGGACGCCCGGGAGGGGAACATTCAGTACTTC.

The J gene is TRBJ2-1, the V gene TRBV24-1, with TRBD1 identical over 7 bases. The junction had 8 bases not matched to a gene; V was cut back by 10 bases and J by 6 bases. Per the germline V gene, CDR1 is KGHDR and CDR2 is SFDVKD. The CDR3 runs to 13 residues. This CDR3 reads CATLDRVGNEQFF. The DNA for the CDR3 is TGTGCCACTCTTGACAGGGTGGGCAATGAGCAGTTCTTC.

This chain uses TRBV7-2 with TRBJ2-7; D gene ambiguous. The CDR3 extends over 14 amino acids. Germline V gene sequence: CDR1 SGHTA, CDR2 FQGNSA. With 2 bases removed from V and 1 base from J, the gap between germline ends came to 9 bases. DNA for the CDR3: TGTGCCAGCAGCTTATTAGCTTTATCCTACGAGCAGTACTTC. The encoded protein is CASSLLALSYEQYF.

This clonotype was picked up many times. The chain joins TRBV11-2 to TRBJ2-1, with TRBD2 matching over 15 bases. The trim removed 6 bases at V and 1 base at J, leaving 7 bases unmatched. The germline CDR1 and CDR2 sequences are SGHAT and FQNNGV. The CDR3 extends over 18 amino acids. In DNA form, the CDR3 reads TGTGCCAGCAGAGGGACTAGCGGGAGGTGGGGGTCCTACAATGAGCAGTTCTTC. Its translation: CASRGTSGRWGSYNEQFF.

V and J are TRBV27 and TRBJ2-1; 9 bases fit TRBD1. V trimming: 5 bases; J trimming: 8 bases; junction bases outside the gene matches: 13. Germline V gives CDR1 MNHEY, CDR2 SMNVEV (reference sequence). This CDR3 comprises 16 residues. DNA for the CDR3: TGTGCCAGCAGTCTGTACCGGGACAGGGATCTTGATGAGCAGTTCTTC. Translation gives CASSLYRDRDLDEQFF.

The V gene is TRBV6-5, the J gene TRBJ2-7; either TRBD1 or TRBD2 may supply D (5 bases each). Germline assignment: CDR1 MNHEY and CDR2 SVGAGI. Trimming shortened V by 0 bases and J by 0 bases, and 15 bases separated the two germline ends. The CDR3 contains 17 residues. The CDR3 loop reads CASSYSVGTAFSYEQYF. CDR3 sequence (DNA): TGTGCCAGCAGTTACTCAGTCGGGACGGCCTTCTCCTACGAGCAGTACTTC.

This clonotype was seen only a few times. This chain links TRBV7-2 with TRBJ1-2, with 7 bases identical to TRBD1. This CDR3 has 14 amino acids. The trim removed 1 base at V and 5 bases at J, leaving 4 bases unmatched. Per germline, CDR1 SGHTA and CDR2 FQGNSA. CDR3 DNA: TGTGCCAGCAGCTTAGGAGTACAGGGGTATGGCTACACCTTC. Residues: CASSLGVQGYGYTF.

This clonotype was detected a few times. This rearrangement joins TRBV5-1 to TRBJ2-5; D perhaps matches TRBD2 (6 bases). The CDR3 totals 14 residues. From germline, CDR1 is SGHRS and CDR2 YFSETQ. V lost 3 bases, J lost 0 bases, and 9 bases lay in between. CDR3 coding DNA: TGCGCCAGCAGCTCCCAGCGGGACCAAGAGACCCAGTACTTC. Translation gives CASSSQRDQETQYF.

The chain has TRBV19 and TRBJ2-6, with D maybe TRBD1 (5 bases). V lost 2 bases, J lost 7 bases, and 9 bases lay in between. The V gene's germline CDR1 is LNHDA and CDR2 SQIVND (reference sequence). The CDR3 covers 14 residues. In DNA form, the CDR3 reads TGTGCCAGTAGTATACAGGGTACTGCCAACGTCCTGACTTTC. It translates to CASSIQGTANVLTF.